This TCR beta chain was documented in a study of T cell repertoires in cytomegalovirus infection. Study as a whole: Public signatures in TCR beta pointed to CMV infection and matching HLA type. Study findings and constraints: Carriers of CMV plus the relevant HLA were identified by cumulative public TCR beta family frequency. HLA-C-restricted CMV clonotypes gave the most frequent clonotype in two of eight donors.

Per the germline V gene, CDR1 is SGHTA and CDR2 is FQGNSA. Losses at the gene ends were 1 base for V and 4 bases for J; bases not matched to a gene: 4. CDR3 length equals 15 residues. This clonotype was seen repeatedly, ten times or more. Its matching antigen is unknown. In TCRdb, the reads were re-called with MiXCR into one record per CDR3 protein. The sample holds approximately 750,000 distinct CDR3 sequences, 35% seen once. The source is a human donor in good health (CMV status not recorded). Some clones in this sample may be carry-over from other donors' samples. Sequencing was carried out using PBMCs. The chain links TRBV7-2 to TRBJ2-7, with 10 bases lining up with TRBD2. CDR3 loop: CASSLGLAGVYEQYF. CDR3 in DNA: TGTGCCAGCAGCTTAGGACTAGCGGGCGTATACGAGCAGTACTTC.